The 28 T cell receptor beta chains given below trace back to one sample, sequenced in a study of cytomegalovirus exposure and HLA in healthy donors. PCR amplification relied on 60 Vbeta primers (plus 13 Jbeta primers). Repertoires were generated with immunoSEQ multiplex PCR, while TCRdb's copy carries only in-frame clones and drops some. The sample contains 190,000 or so clones, 75% to 90% of which appear only once. The sample taken for sequencing was PBMCs. The receptors stem from a boy under 18 in good health and CMV-seronegative.

The V call is TRBV7-6, the J call TRBJ1-4; TRBD1 matches 9 bases. Germline V gene data show CDR1 as SGHVS and CDR2 as FNYEAQ. This CDR3 comprises 16 residues. J lost 6 bases, V lost 5 bases, and 10 bases had no gene match. DNA for the CDR3: TGTGCCAGCAGCCCGGCCGGAAGGACAGGGGATGAAAAACTGTTTTTT. Protein: CASSPAGRTGDEKLFF.

In DNA, the CDR3 is TGTGCCAGCAGCTTGACTATTTCACAGGAGAACACCGGGGAGCTGTTTTTT. Translation: CASSLTISQENTGELFF. The chain couples TRBV5-6 to TRBJ2-2; the D gene is possibly TRBD1 (5 bases). This CDR3 spans 17 amino acids. Trimming took 1 base from V and 1 from J, leaving 14 bases between them. Germline values: CDR1 SGHDT, CDR2 YYEEEE.

The gene calls are TRBV4-1 and TRBJ2-3; D gene unclear. This CDR3 has 12 amino acids. V lost 4 bases and J 4 bases, leaving 6 bases between the germline ends. Germline CDR1 and CDR2: MGHRA and YSYEKL. The CDR3 DNA reads as TGCGCCAGCAGCCTCCCCGCAGATACGCAGTATTTT. Amino acid sequence: CASSLPADTQYF.

This clone appeared a single time. The chain combines TRBV7-2 with TRBJ1-2; 9 nucleotides line up with TRBD1. In germline, CDR1 is SGHTA, CDR2 FQGNSA. The CDR3 consists of 19 residues. Trimming took 1 base from V and 7 from J; bases not matched to a gene: 19. CDR3 residues: CASSLDRWSGTGPPGGYTF. The CDR3 DNA is TGTGCCAGCAGCTTAGATCGGTGGTCGGGGACAGGGCCCCCTGGTGGCTACACCTTC.

In this sample, this clone turned up a few times. CDR3 loop: CASSPTAGKPQHF. The CDR3 region has the DNA TGTGCCAGCAGCCCGACGGCGGGGAAGCCCCAGCATTTT. The chain recombines TRBV7-6 with TRBJ1-5, with D unresolved. The CDR3 consists of 13 residues. The V end was cut by 5 bases, the J end by 8 bases, with 13 bases between. Germline V gives CDR1 SGHVS, CDR2 FNYEAQ.

The rearrangement joins TRBV6-4 to TRBJ2-3, with D perhaps matching TRBD2 (7 bases). The V end lost 3 bases, the J end lost 3 bases, and 10 bases lay between the germline ends. There are 14 residues in the CDR3. In germline, CDR1 is MRHNA, CDR2 SNTAGT. The CDR3 region has the DNA TGTGCCAGCAGTGAGGCGGGGGCGACAGATACGCAGTATTTT. It is translated as CASSEAGATDTQYF.

This clone occurred a few times. This sequence joins TRBV6-5 and TRBJ1-2; D possibly corresponds to TRBD1 (5 bases). The germline V and J ends were trimmed by 0 bases and 4 bases, with 12 bases remaining between them. The CDR3 covers 15 residues. Germline CDR1 and CDR2: MNHEY and SVGAGI. The CDR3 is CASSYSLRGTYGYTF. The CDR3 DNA reads as TGTGCCAGCAGTTACTCTCTCCGGGGGACCTATGGCTACACCTTC.

The chain combines TRBV19 with TRBJ1-5; D is ambiguous. The CDR3 runs 12 residues. In germline, CDR1 is LNHDA, CDR2 SQIVND (reference sequence). The V and J ends lost 4 bases and 9 bases respectively, with 10 bases between them. The CDR3 DNA reads TGTGCCAGTAGTACGGGTTTGGGGCCCCAGCATTTT. Its translation: CASSTGLGPQHF.

This clone was counted between two and nine times. The V and J genes are TRBV2 and TRBJ2-1; 7 bases map to TRBD2. The CDR3 runs to 16 residues. The ends lost 4 bases at V and 3 bases at J; junction bases unmatched: 9. Germline V gives CDR1 SNHLY, CDR2 FYNNEI. CDR3 sequence reads: CASSVVELALYNEQFF. CDR3 DNA: TGTGCCAGCAGTGTGGTTGAACTAGCGCTCTACAATGAGCAGTTCTTC. Full variable domain (rest looked up from reference TRBV2 and TRBJ2-1): EPEVTQTPSHQVTQMGQEVILRCVPISNHLYFYWYRQILGQKVEFLVSFYNNEISEKSEIFDDQFSVERPDGSNFTLKIRSTKLEDSAMYFCASSVVELALYNEQFFGPGTRLTVL.

This clone has a single count. The chain is built from TRBV6-5 and TRBJ1-2; D perhaps matches TRBD1 (5 bases). This CDR3 has 13 amino acids. The germline V gene encodes CDR1 MNHEY and CDR2 SVGAGI. V dropped 8 bases and J dropped 4 bases, with 14 bases sitting between them. CDR3 DNA: TGTGCCAGCGGATCCAGGGAGGTCTATGGCTACACCTTC. This codes for CASGSREVYGYTF.

The chain couples TRBV10-2 to TRBJ1-6; the D is unclear. This CDR3 contains 17 residues. From germline, CDR1 is WSHSY and CDR2 SAAADI. The V gene lost 3 bases and the J gene lost 0 bases, with 12 bases spanning the gap. The CDR3 here is CASSDTARSSYNSPLHF. The CDR3 bases are TGCGCCAGCAGTGATACGGCACGGAGCTCCTATAATTCACCCCTCCACTTT.

The V call is TRBV29-1, the J call TRBJ1-2; D remains ambiguous. The CDR3 loop spans 11 amino acids. V was shortened by 3 bases and J by 4 bases, with 6 bases between the two germline ends. Germline assignment: CDR1 SQVTM and CDR2 ANQGSEA. As DNA, the CDR3 is TGCAGCGTTGAGGGGAGCTATGGCTACACCTTC. Translating gives CSVEGSYGYTF.

This chain joins TRBV7-9 and TRBJ2-2, with a weak D call TRBD2 (5 bases). V lost 5 bases and J 5 bases, leaving 9 bases between the germline ends. Germline loops: CDR1 SEHNR, CDR2 FQNEAQ (reference sequence). There are 13 residues in the CDR3. The CDR3: CASSTDYTGELFF. For the CDR3, the DNA is TGTGCCAGCAGCACCGACTATACCGGGGAGCTGTTTTTT.

The chain uses TRBV14 and TRBJ1-2; tentatively, D is TRBD1 (5 bases). CDR1 and CDR2 (germline): SGHDN, FVKESK. This CDR3 has 14 residues. Trimming shortened V by 2 bases and J by 4 bases, and 11 bases separated the two germline ends. CDR3 residues: CASSQQGLLYGYTF. The DNA for the CDR3 is TGTGCCAGCAGCCAACAGGGCCTCCTCTATGGCTACACCTTC.

The chain has TRBV6-5 and TRBJ2-7; tentative D call: TRBD1 (6 bases). Germline V gives CDR1 MNHEY, CDR2 SVGAGI. The CDR3 consists of 14 residues. Trimming shortened V by 5 bases and J by 2 bases, and 13 bases separated the two germline ends. The CDR3 is CASSPEGETYEQYF. The DNA for the CDR3 is TGTGCCAGCAGTCCCGAGGGGGAAACCTACGAGCAGTACTTC.

The chain uses TRBV4-2 and TRBJ2-7; D not certain. The germline gives CDR1 LGHNA, CDR2 YNFKEQ. This CDR3 is built from 16 residues. Deletions cut 0 bases from V and 0 bases from J, with 12 bases between. CDR3 sequence reads: CASSQENYGNSYEQYF. As DNA, the CDR3 is TGTGCCAGCAGCCAAGAAAACTACGGCAACTCCTACGAGCAGTACTTC.

The gene calls are TRBV27 and TRBJ2-1, with D possibly matching TRBD1 (6 bases). The CDR3 covers 15 residues. V was cut by 4 bases and J by 5 bases, with 15 bases left in between. Germline lookup yields CDR1 MNHEY and CDR2 SMNVEV (reference sequence). Written as DNA, the CDR3 is TGTGCCAGCAGTTATAACAGTGGGGGCCACAATGAGCAGTTCTTC. Translation gives CASSYNSGGHNEQFF.

V and J are TRBV5-6 and TRBJ2-2, with D possibly being TRBD1 (5 bases). The CDR3 is 14 amino acids. In germline, CDR1 is SGHDT, CDR2 YYEEEE. Deletions cut 4 bases from V and 6 bases from J, with 13 bases between. Written as DNA, the CDR3 is TGTGCCAGCAGCCCCTCAGGGATCCCCGGGGAGCTGTTTTTT. Translated: CASSPSGIPGELFF.

V and J are TRBV7-8 and TRBJ1-4; TRBD1 agrees at 8 bases. With 4 bases clipped from V and 7 bases from J, the junction kept 8 bases outside the gene matches. Germline CDR1 reads SGHVS; CDR2 reads FQNEAQ. The CDR3 has 15 amino acids. The chain's CDR3 is CASSYTGGWGEKLFF. The CDR3 bases are TGTGCCAGCAGCTACACAGGGGGATGGGGTGAAAAACTGTTTTTT.

The chain employs TRBV19 and TRBJ1-1, with 7 bases matching TRBD1. V was pared by 6 bases and J by 0 bases, with 4 bases of the junction left unmatched. Germline CDR1 reads LNHDA; CDR2 reads SQIVND (reference sequence). The CDR3 covers 14 residues. The CDR3 spells CASREGQLNTEAFF. The CDR3 coding sequence is TGTGCCAGTAGAGAGGGACAGTTGAACACTGAAGCTTTCTTT.

The chain employs TRBV27 and TRBJ2-7; TRBD2 might be the D (5 bases). Between the trimmed V and J ends, which lost 2 bases and 3 bases, there was a span of 11 bases. Germline V gene data show CDR1 as MNHEY and CDR2 as SMNVEV (reference sequence). This CDR3 is 14 amino acids long. Here the CDR3 DNA reads TGTGCCAGCAGTTTAAATAGCGTACTCTACGAGCAGTACTTC. The encoded protein is CASSLNSVLYEQYF.

This chain uses TRBV5-5 with TRBJ2-7; perhaps TRBD2 as D (6 bases). The CDR3 spans 18 residues. Germline assignment: CDR1 SGHKS and CDR2 YYEKEE (reference sequence). V was clipped by 0 bases and J by 0 bases, with 19 bases between them. CDR3 residues: CASSLGPGDLDGSYEQYF. CDR3 DNA sequence: TGTGCCAGCAGCTTGGGCCCGGGGGACCTTGATGGCTCCTACGAGCAGTACTTC.

The chain links TRBV19 to TRBJ2-3; TRBD2 agrees at 7 bases. V trimming: 8 bases; J trimming: 2 bases; junction bases outside the gene matches: 19. Germline CDR1 and CDR2: LNHDA and SQIVND (reference sequence). This CDR3 is built from 18 residues. The CDR3 DNA follows: TGTGCCAGTGGCGAGGTGGGGAGGGACTTTCGGTTCACAGATACGCAGTATTTT. Translated, it gives CASGEVGRDFRFTDTQYF.

The chain couples TRBV30 to TRBJ1-4; TRBD1 might be the D (5 bases). Germline lookup yields CDR1 GTSNPN and CDR2 SVGIG (reference sequence). V was shortened by 2 bases and J by 7 bases, with 14 bases between the two germline ends. This CDR3 contains 14 residues. CDR3 coding DNA: TGTGCCTGGAGTCGGGGGTCGCAAGGTGAAAAACTGTTTTTT. Its translation is CAWSRGSQGEKLFF. The complete variable domain, with remaining parts taken from reference TRBV30 and TRBJ1-4, reads SQTIHQWPATLVQPVGSPLSLECTVEGTSNPNLYWYRQAAGRGLQLLFYSVGIGQISSEVPQNLSASRPQDRQFILSSKKLLLSDSGFYLCAWSRGSQGEKLFFGSGTQLSVL.

V and J are TRBV9 and TRBJ1-3; D is unresolved. Deletions cut 3 bases from V and 1 base from J, with 11 bases between. The CDR3 runs to 15 residues. Looked up from germline, CDR1 is SGDLS and CDR2 is YYNGEE. The CDR3 DNA reads as TGTGCCAGCAGCGACGCGGGGATATCTGGAAACACCATATATTTT. As protein: CASSDAGISGNTIYF.

This sequence joins TRBV11-2 and TRBJ1-2, with 8 nucleotides matching TRBD1. V was pared by 0 bases and J by 9 bases, with 12 bases of the junction left unmatched. In germline, CDR1 is SGHAT, CDR2 FQNNGV. This CDR3 is built from 16 residues. DNA of the CDR3: TGTGCCAGCAGCTTAGAAGGGGCAGGGGGCCGCCTGAGCTACACCTTC. It encodes CASSLEGAGGRLSYTF.

This chain's CDR3 is CASSLVGVRLGEQYF. CDR3 nucleotide sequence: TGTGCCAGCAGCTTGGTTGGAGTCCGCCTCGGCGAGCAGTACTTC. The chain employs TRBV5-6 and TRBJ2-7, with unresolved D. The V gene lost 0 bases and the J gene lost 6 bases, with 16 bases spanning the gap. The CDR3 extends over 15 amino acids. Germline CDR1 is SGHDT and CDR2 is YYEEEE.

The genes are TRBV7-9 and TRBJ1-3, with a possible D match to TRBD1 (5 bases). CDR3 length: 17 amino acids. CDR1 and CDR2 from the germline V gene are SEHNR and FQNEAQ (reference sequence). The V end was cut by 5 bases, the J end by 2 bases, with 19 bases between. For the CDR3, the DNA is TGTGCCAGCAGCACCCGACAGACTGGATATACTGGAAACACCATATATTTT. Translation gives CASSTRQTGYTGNTIYF.